The next 10 T cell receptor beta chains were all read from a single sample in a study of control samples from healthy donors and cancer patients. Generated by immunoSEQ multiplex PCR, the TCRdb table keeps only in-frame clones and is missing some. The sample holds around 110,000 clones, approximately 90% seen once. The sample taken for sequencing was blood. The receptors stem from a woman in her 70s in good health.

The rearrangement links TRBV5-1 to TRBJ1-2; no definite D call. The CDR3 is 12 amino acids. The germline V gene has CDR1 SGHRS and CDR2 YFSETQ. The V gene lost 4 bases and the J gene lost 4 bases, with 8 bases spanning the gap. CDR3 residues: CASSESRYGYTF. DNA of the CDR3: TGCGCCAGCAGCGAAAGTCGCTATGGCTACACCTTC.

The rearrangement links TRBV28 to TRBJ1-1; D unclear. V lost 5 bases and J lost 0, with 7 bases in between. The CDR3 length is 13 residues. The germline gives CDR1 MDHEN, CDR2 SYDVKM. The CDR3 nucleotides read TGTGCCAGCAGTGCTACAGTGAACACTGAAGCTTTCTTT. Amino acid sequence: CASSATVNTEAFF.

This chain connects TRBV19 to TRBJ2-7; 7 bases are a match to TRBD1. CDR3 length: 15 residues. CDR1 is LNHDA and CDR2 is SQIVND in the germline V gene (reference sequence). The junction had 8 bases not matched to a gene; V was cut back by 3 bases and J by 3 bases. The CDR3 region is CASSISGGRIYEQYF. DNA for the CDR3: TGTGCCAGTAGTATCTCAGGGGGACGGATCTACGAGCAGTACTTC.

The sample holds a few counts of this clone. V usage is TRBV4-2 and J usage is TRBJ1-4, with D hard to call. Trimming pared 1 base from V and 8 bases from J, leaving 11 bases between. CDR3 length: 14 amino acids. CDR1 is LGHNA, CDR2 YNFKEQ, per germline. The CDR3 here is CASSQGETTEKLFF. The CDR3 DNA follows: TGTGCCAGCAGCCAAGGGGAAACGACCGAAAAACTGTTTTTT.

J is TRBJ2-2 and V is TRBV6-5, with 10 bases matching TRBD1. With V trimmed by 7 bases and J by 6 bases, 5 bases remained unmatched. The CDR3 length is 14 residues. CDR1 is MNHEY and CDR2 is SVGAGI in the germline V gene. In DNA form, the CDR3 reads TGTGCCAGCAAGGGCGGGACAGGGGCCGGGGAGCTGTTTTTT. Residues: CASKGGTGAGELFF.

This clone has a handful of counts. This chain joins TRBV5-1 and TRBJ2-1; 12 bases line up with TRBD1. J was trimmed by 6 bases and V by 4 bases; bases with no gene match: 8. Per germline, CDR1 SGHRS and CDR2 YFSETQ. The CDR3 length is 16 residues. Here the CDR3 DNA reads TGCGCCAGCAGCGTGGGACAGGGGGCAGTGGGCAATGAGCAGTTCTTC. It specifies CASSVGQGAVGNEQFF.

The CDR3: CASSHHGQGASNYGYTF. The CDR3, as DNA: TGTGCCAGCAGCCACCATGGACAGGGGGCGTCCAACTATGGCTACACCTTC. The chain carries TRBV4-2 and TRBJ1-2; TRBD1 agrees at 11 bases. The germline gives CDR1 LGHNA, CDR2 YNFKEQ. The trim removed 3 bases at V and 2 bases at J, leaving 8 bases unmatched. This CDR3 comprises 17 residues.

The CDR3 coding sequence is TGTGCCAGCAGCTGGGAGTTCAATCAGCCCCAGCATTTT. This translates into CASSWEFNQPQHF. This rearrangement joins TRBV2 to TRBJ1-5; D gene uncertain. Trimming took 6 bases from V and 3 from J, leaving 9 bases between them. The CDR3 consists of 13 residues. Germline assignment: CDR1 SNHLY and CDR2 FYNNEI.

The rearrangement links TRBV5-1 to TRBJ2-7, with TRBD2 matching over 7 bases. V was clipped by 0 bases and J by 1 base; unmatched bases: 7. This CDR3 spans 16 amino acids. CDR1 SGHRS and CDR2 YFSETQ come from the germline V gene. CDR3 loop: CASSLGRGGGSYEQYF. As DNA, the CDR3 is TGCGCCAGCAGCTTGGGTCGCGGGGGAGGATCCTACGAGCAGTACTTC.

The V call is TRBV4-1, the J call TRBJ2-7, with 7 bases identical to TRBD1. Germline V gene lookup returns CDR1 MGHRA and CDR2 YSYEKL. Trimming cost V 8 bases and J 0 bases; bases outside gene matches: 4. This CDR3 region has 13 residues. Here the CDR3 reads CASSRDSSYEQYF. The CDR3 DNA reads as TGCGCCAGCTCCCGGGACAGCTCCTACGAGCAGTACTTC.